This TCR beta chain derives from a study of blood T cell repertoires in COVID-19. For the study at large: T cells, B-cell-depleted T cells, or PBMCs provided the cDNA or gDNA that served as material.

Under the authors' procedure: How many nucleated cells were present was estimated from reference gene primer amplification. TCRdb keeps only in-frame clones here, not all; method: immunoSEQ multiplex PCR. That table furnishes V, J and clone size, whereas the DNA furnished D and trimming. The sample contains just over 250,000 clones, about nine tenths of which appear only once. The germline CDR1 and CDR2 sequences are SGHNT and YENEEA. The CDR3 has 15 residues. V gave up 2 bases and J gave up 3 bases; unmatched junction bases: 3. The TCR originated in a man aged 55 to 69 who had recovered from COVID-19. The rearrangement uses TRBV11-3 and TRBJ2-1, with TRBD2 matching 8 bases. Sequencing was carried out using peripheral blood. CDR3 region: CASSLTGGIYNEQFF. The CDR3 DNA follows: TGTGCCAGCAGCTTAACGGGGGGGATCTACAATGAGCAGTTCTTC.